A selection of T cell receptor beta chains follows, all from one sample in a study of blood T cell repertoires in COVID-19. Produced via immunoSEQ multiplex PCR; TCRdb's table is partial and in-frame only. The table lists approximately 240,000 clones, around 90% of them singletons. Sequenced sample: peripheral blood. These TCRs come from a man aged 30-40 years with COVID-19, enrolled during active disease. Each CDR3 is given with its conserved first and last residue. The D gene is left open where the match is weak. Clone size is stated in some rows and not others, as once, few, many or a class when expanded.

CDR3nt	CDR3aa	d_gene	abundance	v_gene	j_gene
TGTGCCAGCAGCCCCCCGGGGGGCACAGATACGCAGTATTTT	CASSPPGGTDTQYF	NA	once	TRBV9	TRBJ2-3
TGTGCCAGCAGCGGCCGAACTAGCGGCTCCTACAATGAGCAGTTCTTC	CASSGRTSGSYNEQFF	TRBD2	NA	TRBV5-6	TRBJ2-1
TGTGCCATCAGTCGGACAGAGACATTCTATGGCTACACCTTC	CAISRTETFYGYTF	NA	NA	TRBV10-3	TRBJ1-2
TGTGCCAGTAGCAGGGTGAACACTGAAGCTTTCTTT	CASSRVNTEAFF	NA	NA	TRBV19	TRBJ1-1
TGTGCCTGGAGTGTAGCCCCCGCCAGGGGAAACACCATATATTTT	CAWSVAPARGNTIYF	NA	NA	TRBV30	TRBJ1-3
TGTGCCAGCAGTCAACCGGGGAACGTTTATGGCTACACCTTC	CASSQPGNVYGYTF	NA	NA	TRBV7-9	TRBJ1-2
TGTGCCAGCTCACCAGCGGAGGGAAGTCTAAGCTCTGGAAACACCATATATTTT	CASSPAEGSLSSGNTIYF	NA	NA	TRBV18	TRBJ1-3
TGTGCCAGCAGGGAGGACAGGAGTATGGTTGGAAACACCATATATTTT	CASREDRSMVGNTIYF	TRBD1	NA	TRBV2	TRBJ1-3
TGTGCCAGCAGCTTAGTTAGGGGCGGGATTAATTCACCCCTCCACTTT	CASSLVRGGINSPLHF	NA	NA	TRBV11-2	TRBJ1-6
TGTGCCAGCAGCCGGGACTATGGCTACACCTTC	CASSRDYGYTF	NA	NA	TRBV6-5	TRBJ1-2
TGTGCCAGCAGCTTAATTCCTAGCGGCCAAGAGACCCAGTACTTC	CASSLIPSGQETQYF	TRBD2	few	TRBV7-3	TRBJ2-5
TGTGCCAGCAGCCGCACTAGCGGGGGGATGTCTGGCACAGATACGCAGTATTTT	CASSRTSGGMSGTDTQYF	TRBD2	NA	TRBV5-5	TRBJ2-3
TGTGCCAGCAGCTTAGCCGGGGATGAAAAACTGTTTTTT	CASSLAGDEKLFF	NA	NA	TRBV7-6	TRBJ1-4
TGCGCCAGCAGCCCTACCCTGAGGGCGAATTCACCCCTCCACTTT	CASSPTLRANSPLHF	NA	NA	TRBV5-1	TRBJ1-6
TGCAGTGCTAGTGGGGGGCTCGGGACTGAAGCTTTCTTT	CSASGGLGTEAFF	NA	few	TRBV20-1	TRBJ1-1
TGTGCCAGCAACATACAGGGGGCGAACACTGAAGCTTTCTTT	CASNIQGANTEAFF	TRBD1	NA	TRBV3-1/TRBV3-2	TRBJ1-1
TGTGCCAGCAGCTGGGGACAGGGTCAGTTCTATGAGCAGTTCTTC	CASSWGQGQFYEQFF	TRBD1	NA	TRBV7-9	TRBJ2-1
TGTGCCAGCAGGACAGGGGGATGGGATAATTCACCCCTCCACTTT	CASRTGGWDNSPLHF	TRBD1	NA	TRBV6-5	TRBJ1-6
TGCGCCAGCAGTGAGTCTGGGCCAGGGGACTACGAGCAGTACTTC	CASSESGPGDYEQYF	NA	NA	TRBV10-1	TRBJ2-7
TGTGCCAGCAGCTTTGGGCAGGCCGCGGATACGCAGTATTTT	CASSFGQAADTQYF	NA	once	TRBV11-3	TRBJ2-3
TGTGCCAGCAGCTCCAGACAGAGTCCGAACACCGGGGAGCTGTTTTTT	CASSSRQSPNTGELFF	NA	NA	TRBV9	TRBJ2-2
TGTGCCAGCCGAACCCACAGCTCTAACTATGGCTACACCTTC	CASRTHSSNYGYTF	NA	NA	TRBV27	TRBJ1-2
TGTGCCAGCAGTTTTGATCAGGGATACACCATATATTTT	CASSFDQGYTIYF	NA	NA	TRBV12-3/TRBV12-4	TRBJ1-3
TGTGCCAGCAGCTTTTATAATGAGCAGTTCTTC	CASSFYNEQFF	NA	once	TRBV5-6	TRBJ2-1
TGTGCCAGCAGTGAATCGGCGGGGGGAGGGACCCAGTACTTC	CASSESAGGGTQYF	TRBD2	NA	TRBV2	TRBJ2-5
TGTGCCAGCAGCCAAGACCCAGGGACACCCCTCCACTTT	CASSQDPGTPLHF	NA	NA	TRBV3-1/TRBV3-2	TRBJ1-6
TGTGCCAGCTCGCCCGACATGAACACTGAAGCTTTCTTT	CASSPDMNTEAFF	NA	NA	TRBV18	TRBJ1-1
TGCGCCAGCAGCCAAGACATTTTTCTACAGCCCCAGCATTTT	CASSQDIFLQPQHF	NA	NA	TRBV4-1	TRBJ1-5
TGTGCCAGCAGCCCAGACAGGGTCTCCTACAATGAGCAGTTCTTC	CASSPDRVSYNEQFF	TRBD1	NA	TRBV11-3	TRBJ2-1
TGCGCCAGCAGCTTGGTCGGTAGGGGGATAGATTCAGATACGCAGTATTTT	CASSLVGRGIDSDTQYF	NA	NA	TRBV5-1	TRBJ2-3
TGTGCCAGCAGCTTGGCAGGGGGCCCCGGGGAGCTGTTTTTT	CASSLAGGPGELFF	TRBD1	NA	TRBV11-2	TRBJ2-2
TGTGCCAGCAGTTCAGGACAGGGCCGCAATCAGCCCCAGCATTTT	CASSSGQGRNQPQHF	TRBD1	NA	TRBV2	TRBJ1-5
TGCGCCAGCAGCTTGGGGACAGTGAACACTGAAGCTTTCTTT	CASSLGTVNTEAFF	NA	NA	TRBV5-1	TRBJ1-1
TGTGCCATCGGTCCTAGCGGGGGGGCCATGTCAGATACGCAGTATTTT	CAIGPSGGAMSDTQYF	TRBD2	NA	TRBV10-3	TRBJ2-3
TGTGCCACCAGCAGAGATCCGGCAGCGATAAATCAGCCCCAGCATTTT	CATSRDPAAINQPQHF	NA	NA	TRBV15	TRBJ1-5
TGTGCCAGTAGGTGGGGAGGGGGACGGCAGCCCCAGCATTTT	CASRWGGGRQPQHF	NA	NA	TRBV19	TRBJ1-5
TGTGCCAGCAGCTTGGAGGAGGCAGGAGCTCAGAGGTTGCGCTACACCTTC	CASSLEEAGAQRLRYTF	NA	NA	TRBV5-5	TRBJ1-2
TGTGCCAGCAGCCGGACAGCAACTAATGAAAAACTGTTTTTT	CASSRTATNEKLFF	NA	NA	TRBV7-2	TRBJ1-4
TGTGCCAGCAGCGTAGATCCCAGGGGTTTGGGTGGAAACACCATATATTTT	CASSVDPRGLGGNTIYF	NA	NA	TRBV9	TRBJ1-3
TGTGCCAGCAGCTTAATGGAGCAGAACACCGGGGAGCTGTTTTTT	CASSLMEQNTGELFF	NA	NA	TRBV7-9	TRBJ2-2
TGTGCCAGCTCACCAAATCATGGTACCACTAGCTATGGCTACACCTTC	CASSPNHGTTSYGYTF	NA	NA	TRBV18	TRBJ1-2
TGTGCCAGCAGCGTATTGCAGGGAAGCTCCTACAATGAGCAGTTCTTC	CASSVLQGSSYNEQFF	NA	NA	TRBV9	TRBJ2-1
TGTGCCAGCAGCTTAGGGCAGGGGGTTAATTCACCCCTCCACTTT	CASSLGQGVNSPLHF	TRBD1	NA	TRBV7-9	TRBJ1-6
TGCGCCAGCAGTGATTCCAGGGATGACACTGAAGCTTTCTTT	CASSDSRDDTEAFF	NA	NA	TRBV10-1	TRBJ1-1
TGTGCCAGCAGCATGGACAGGGGACGGAATCAGCCCCAGCATTTT	CASSMDRGRNQPQHF	TRBD1	NA	TRBV7-2	TRBJ1-5
TGTGCCAGCAGCGGGACAACAGATACGCAGTATTTT	CASSGTTDTQYF	NA	NA	TRBV11-2	TRBJ2-3
TGTGCCAGCAGTGAAGGGATAGGGGTGCGGACCGGGGAGCTGTTTTTT	CASSEGIGVRTGELFF	NA	NA	TRBV6-1	TRBJ2-2
TGTGCCAGCAGCGTAGCTAGCGGGGTTACCTACAATGAGCAGTTCTTC	CASSVASGVTYNEQFF	TRBD2	NA	TRBV9	TRBJ2-1
TGCGCCAGCAGCCCGGACAGGGGTTATGGCTACACCTTC	CASSPDRGYGYTF	TRBD1	NA	TRBV5-1	TRBJ1-2
TGTGCCAGCAGCCCAACGACAGAAAGCTCTGGGGCCAACGTCCTGACTTTC	CASSPTTESSGANVLTF	NA	NA	TRBV7-3	TRBJ2-6
TGTGCCAGCAGCGCGACAGGGGAAGGTCAGCCCCAGCATTTT	CASSATGEGQPQHF	TRBD1	NA	TRBV9	TRBJ1-5
TGTGCCAGCAGCTCTGAGGGTATTTTCGGGGGGCGGAGAGCCAGGAATGGCTACACCTTC	CASSSEGIFGGRRARNGYTF	NA	NA	TRBV7-6	TRBJ1-2
TGTGCCAGCAGCCTCCTTTCCCGGACTGAAGCTTTCTTT	CASSLLSRTEAFF	NA	NA	TRBV6-5	TRBJ1-1
TGTGCCAGCAGTTACGAGCAGGGGGTCGGATATGAGCAGTTCTTC	CASSYEQGVGYEQFF	TRBD1	NA	TRBV6-5	TRBJ2-1
TGCGCCAGCAGCTTGGGGACAGGGGTATTCTATGGCTACACCTTC	CASSLGTGVFYGYTF	TRBD1	NA	TRBV5-1	TRBJ1-2
TGTGCCAGCAGCCCGGGACAGACTCGGAACACCATATATTTT	CASSPGQTRNTIYF	TRBD1	NA	TRBV5-6	TRBJ1-3
TGCGCCAGCAGCGTGGAGGGGATCGGGGAGCTGTTTTTT	CASSVEGIGELFF	NA	NA	TRBV5-1	TRBJ2-2
TGTGCCAGCTCACCACGCGACAGAGCATACAATGAGCAGTTCTTC	CASSPRDRAYNEQFF	NA	NA	TRBV18	TRBJ2-1
TGTGCCAGCAGCTTATCGGGTCGGGTAGCGGACCGCACAGATACGCAGTATTTT	CASSLSGRVADRTDTQYF	NA	NA	TRBV13	TRBJ2-3